This T cell receptor beta chain appears in the sequencing data of a study of T-cell reconstitution after alpha-beta-depleted transplantation in children. Germline assignment: CDR1 MGHRA and CDR2 YSYEKL. V was trimmed by 6 bases and J by 2 bases, leaving 16 bases between them. The CDR3 runs 16 residues. It was with unique molecular identifiers that the TCRbeta library was prepared. From the PCR reads, TCRdb called clonotypes with MiXCR, one entry per CDR3 protein. The table lists around 200,000 distinct CDR3 sequences, 6.5% to 7.5% of them singletons. This chain joins TRBV4-1 and TRBJ1-4; D is ambiguous. This sample comprised PBMCs from the stem cell graft donor, obtained from the stem cell graft. This sequence was found in a human donor who donated a stem cell graft to a child with Wiskott-Aldrich syndrome. Here the CDR3 DNA reads TGCGCCAGCAGTCCGGGCTCGCGGGCGACTAATGAAAAACTGTTTTTT. This codes for CASSPGSRATNEKLFF.